The rows below give T cell receptor beta chains drawn from one sample of a study of identical twins. Via MiXCR, TCRdb re-called the 5' RACE reads, giving one row per CDR3 protein. The sample lists roughly 720,000 distinct CDR3 sequences, 18% occurring once. These records were also assigned to another study, of T cells expressing NK-cell markers.

Sequenced: PBMCs. All receptors come from a woman aged 18-29 years in good health. The conserved cysteine and the conserved F or W are not part of the CDR3 here. D genes are given only for firm matches.

V gene: TRBV29-1; D gene: -; J gene: TRBJ1-1; CDR3 protein: SVGGRLDTEAF
V gene: TRBV6-5; D gene: -; J gene: TRBJ2-1; CDR3 protein: ASSYGGDGNEQF
V gene: TRBV29-1; D gene: TRBD2; J gene: TRBJ2-2; CDR3 protein: SATSGFLNTGELF
V gene: TRBV5-5; D gene: -; J gene: TRBJ2-1; CDR3 protein: ASSRALASVDEQF
V gene: TRBV11-2; D gene: -; J gene: TRBJ2-3; CDR3 protein: ASSSGDTDTQY
V gene: TRBV20-1; D gene: -; J gene: TRBJ1-5; CDR3 protein: SARGVQGSSNQPQH
V gene: TRBV5-1; D gene: TRBD1; J gene: TRBJ1-2; CDR3 protein: ASSWMGQGNYGYT
V gene: TRBV10-2; D gene: TRBD1; J gene: TRBJ2-7; CDR3 protein: ASAEGTGVFYEQY
V gene: TRBV3-1; D gene: -; J gene: TRBJ2-1; CDR3 protein: ASSHLPLGAGQLCEQF
V gene: TRBV12-3/TRBV12-4; D gene: TRBD2; J gene: TRBJ2-1; CDR3 protein: ASRDEAGGYNEQF
V gene: TRBV29-1; D gene: -; J gene: TRBJ2-3; CDR3 protein: SATKDTDTQY
V gene: TRBV7-9; D gene: TRBD2; J gene: TRBJ2-1; CDR3 protein: ASSPWGGGASYNEQF
V gene: TRBV20-1; D gene: -; J gene: TRBJ2-3; CDR3 protein: SAPIVSQY
V gene: TRBV5-1; D gene: -; J gene: TRBJ2-7; CDR3 protein: ASSPTWTATSYEQY
V gene: TRBV5-1; D gene: -; J gene: TRBJ2-1; CDR3 protein: ASSLAPANYNEQF
V gene: TRBV6-2/TRBV6-3; D gene: -; J gene: TRBJ2-7; CDR3 protein: ASSYSDTYEQY
V gene: TRBV3-1; D gene: TRBD2; J gene: TRBJ2-3; CDR3 protein: ASSQEWEGNTDTQY
V gene: TRBV4-1; D gene: -; J gene: TRBJ2-3; CDR3 protein: ASSQDEGPVTPTDTQY
V gene: TRBV5-1; D gene: -; J gene: TRBJ1-1; CDR3 protein: ASSFLGPRNTEAF
V gene: TRBV7-9; D gene: -; J gene: TRBJ2-3; CDR3 protein: ASSLAQGGSTDTQY
V gene: TRBV3-1; D gene: -; J gene: TRBJ2-1; CDR3 protein: ASSQERLVAYNEQF
V gene: TRBV9; D gene: TRBD1; J gene: TRBJ2-7; CDR3 protein: ASSVGTGAGEQY
V gene: TRBV20-1; D gene: TRBD1; J gene: TRBJ1-2; CDR3 protein: SATRQGRDGYT
V gene: TRBV20-1; D gene: -; J gene: TRBJ1-4; CDR3 protein: SVVRAPTEKLF
V gene: TRBV29-1; D gene: -; J gene: TRBJ1-5; CDR3 protein: SAAPTDSNQPQH
V gene: TRBV19; D gene: TRBD1; J gene: TRBJ2-1; CDR3 protein: ASSDRPGTGGKYNEQF
V gene: TRBV5-1; D gene: -; J gene: TRBJ2-7; CDR3 protein: ASSLGDSRGEQY
V gene: TRBV10-3; D gene: -; J gene: TRBJ1-5; CDR3 protein: AISVAGEQPQH
V gene: TRBV7-2; D gene: TRBD1; J gene: TRBJ2-3; CDR3 protein: ASSWTGTPGTDTQY
V gene: TRBV7-2; D gene: TRBD2; J gene: TRBJ2-3; CDR3 protein: ASILSGRASPDTQY
V gene: TRBV7-9; D gene: -; J gene: TRBJ1-2; CDR3 protein: ASSLDGTRLNGYT
V gene: TRBV9; D gene: -; J gene: TRBJ2-7; CDR3 protein: ASSVGVTSSYEQY
V gene: TRBV11-2; D gene: TRBD1; J gene: TRBJ2-5; CDR3 protein: ASSAGQGWGETQY
V gene: TRBV9; D gene: -; J gene: TRBJ2-5; CDR3 protein: ASSQSSETQY
V gene: TRBV12-3/TRBV12-4; D gene: -; J gene: TRBJ1-1; CDR3 protein: ASSSRAGTEAF
V gene: TRBV27; D gene: TRBD2; J gene: TRBJ2-3; CDR3 protein: ATRGASTDTQY
V gene: TRBV12-3/TRBV12-4; D gene: TRBD1; J gene: TRBJ2-2; CDR3 protein: ASSHRDRGPGELF
V gene: TRBV7-9; D gene: -; J gene: TRBJ2-3; CDR3 protein: ASSWGVGDTQY
V gene: TRBV30; D gene: -; J gene: TRBJ1-5; CDR3 protein: AWSGGAGDEKRYQPQH
V gene: TRBV20-1; D gene: TRBD1; J gene: TRBJ1-2; CDR3 protein: SARDQGQLGYT
V gene: TRBV7-9; D gene: -; J gene: TRBJ1-4; CDR3 protein: ASRQGANEKLF
V gene: TRBV25-1; D gene: -; J gene: TRBJ2-2; CDR3 protein: ASSELGTGRNTGELF
V gene: TRBV6-4; D gene: -; J gene: TRBJ2-1; CDR3 protein: ASSPMRSSKQF
V gene: TRBV10-3; D gene: -; J gene: TRBJ2-3; CDR3 protein: AISNQATQY
V gene: TRBV3-1; D gene: TRBD2; J gene: TRBJ2-7; CDR3 protein: ASSSDGLGRQY
V gene: TRBV7-2; D gene: TRBD2; J gene: TRBJ2-1; CDR3 protein: ASSLTGRNEQF
V gene: TRBV7-9; D gene: -; J gene: TRBJ1-2; CDR3 protein: ASSPRTGDWNGYT
V gene: TRBV30; D gene: -; J gene: TRBJ2-1; CDR3 protein: AWADFYNEQF
V gene: TRBV6-2/TRBV6-3; D gene: -; J gene: TRBJ2-7; CDR3 protein: ASGPYGKGEQY
V gene: TRBV3-1; D gene: -; J gene: TRBJ2-7; CDR3 protein: ASSQWTATYEQY
V gene: TRBV3-1; D gene: -; J gene: TRBJ2-3; CDR3 protein: ASGRLGSTDTQY
V gene: TRBV4-3; D gene: -; J gene: TRBJ2-6; CDR3 protein: ASSQHTGTGANVLT
V gene: TRBV12-3/TRBV12-4; D gene: TRBD2; J gene: TRBJ2-7; CDR3 protein: ASTYQAGASYEQY
V gene: TRBV7-6; D gene: TRBD1; J gene: TRBJ2-3; CDR3 protein: ASSFNRGADTQY
V gene: TRBV20-1; D gene: -; J gene: TRBJ2-7; CDR3 protein: SAIPGGLVYEQY
V gene: TRBV18; D gene: -; J gene: TRBJ2-1; CDR3 protein: ASSPRAGMGNEQF
V gene: TRBV20-1; D gene: -; J gene: TRBJ2-3; CDR3 protein: SARRMGEGTQY
V gene: TRBV7-2; D gene: -; J gene: TRBJ2-1; CDR3 protein: ASSPSRSSYNEQF